This section outlines one T cell receptor (beta chain) sequence together with its context. What it binds is unknown. The donors were members of the validation cohort, which comprised about 120 subjects and was separate from the first cohort of 670 or so subjects. This sample is part of a study of cytomegalovirus exposure and HLA in healthy donors. The protocol was immunoSEQ multiplex PCR, while the TCRdb copy is restricted to in-frame clones and leaves out a portion. The sample includes some 140,000 clones, 70% to 85% seen only once; the top ten take less than 35%. CDR1 SGHRS and CDR2 YFSETQ come from the germline V gene. The V end lost 0 bases, the J end lost 0 bases, and 7 bases lay between the germline ends. This CDR3 is built from 15 residues. The study, taken as a whole, reports: The study listed some 160 cytomegalovirus-associated TCR beta chains. In vitro experiments confirmed that three CMV-associated chains were specific for CMV antigens. Many donors carried some public TCRs, although rarity characterized most TCR sequences.

Input material: PBMCs. The clonotype was recovered from a man between 25 and 39 years old in good health and CMV-seropositive. The chain carries TRBV5-1 and TRBJ1-3, with D unclear. CDR3 nucleotides: TGCGCCAGCAGCTTGGACGCCAGCTCTGGAAACACCATATATTTT. It yields the protein CASSLDASSGNTIYF.